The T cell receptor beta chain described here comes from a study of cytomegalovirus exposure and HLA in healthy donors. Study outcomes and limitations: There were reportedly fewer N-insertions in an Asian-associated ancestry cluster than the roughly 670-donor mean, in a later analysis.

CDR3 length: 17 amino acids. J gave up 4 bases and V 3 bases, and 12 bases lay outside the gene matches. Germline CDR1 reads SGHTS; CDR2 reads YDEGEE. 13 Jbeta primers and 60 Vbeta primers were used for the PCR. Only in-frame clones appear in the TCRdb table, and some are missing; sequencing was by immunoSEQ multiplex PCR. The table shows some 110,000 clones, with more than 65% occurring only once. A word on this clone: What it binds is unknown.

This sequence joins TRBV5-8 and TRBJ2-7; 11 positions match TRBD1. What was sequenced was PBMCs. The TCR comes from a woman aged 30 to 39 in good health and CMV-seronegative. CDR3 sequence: CASSSGTGGKDWYEQYF. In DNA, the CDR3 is TGTGCCAGCAGCTCCGGGACAGGGGGTAAGGATTGGTACGAGCAGTACTTC.